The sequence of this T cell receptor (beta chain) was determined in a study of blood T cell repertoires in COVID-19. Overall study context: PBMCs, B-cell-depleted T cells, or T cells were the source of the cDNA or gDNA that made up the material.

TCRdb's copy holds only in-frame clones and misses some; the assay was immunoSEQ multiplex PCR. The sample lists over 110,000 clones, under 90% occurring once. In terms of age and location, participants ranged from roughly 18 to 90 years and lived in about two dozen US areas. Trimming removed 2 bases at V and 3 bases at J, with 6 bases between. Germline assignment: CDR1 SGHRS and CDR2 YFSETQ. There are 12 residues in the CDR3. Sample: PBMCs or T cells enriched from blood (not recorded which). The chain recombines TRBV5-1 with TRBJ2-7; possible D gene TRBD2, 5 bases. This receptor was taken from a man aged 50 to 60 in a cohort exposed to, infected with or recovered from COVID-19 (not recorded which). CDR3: CASSFAGYEQYF. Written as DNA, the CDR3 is TGCGCCAGCAGCTTTGCGGGCTACGAGCAGTACTTC.